The 28 T cell receptor beta chains given below trace back to one sample, sequenced in a study of early stage breast cancer tumors. TCRdb's copy holds only in-frame clones and misses some; the assay was immunoSEQ multiplex PCR. Here the sample spans 51,000 or so clones, 65% to 90% being singletons. Sample: blood. The receptors stem from a person in their fifties or sixties with breast cancer.

The chain couples TRBV5-6 to TRBJ1-2; TRBD1 might be the D (5 bases). The V end lost 6 bases, the J end lost 4 bases, and 16 bases lay between the germline ends. CDR3 length equals 14 residues. CDR1 and CDR2 (germline): SGHDT, YYEEEE. The CDR3 DNA reads as TGTGCCAGCACCGCCGGGACGAGGTTCTATGGCTACACCTTC. It encodes CASTAGTRFYGYTF.

The chain employs TRBV27 and TRBJ2-3, with TRBD1 identical over 9 bases. CDR3 length equals 17 residues. Germline V gene data show CDR1 as MNHEY and CDR2 as SMNVEV (reference sequence). Trimming took 5 bases from V and 0 from J; bases not matched to a gene: 9. The CDR3 spells CASSLQRTGVSTDTQYF. CDR3 bases: TGTGCCAGCAGTCTACAACGGACAGGGGTTAGCACAGATACGCAGTATTTT.

The chain has TRBV10-3 and TRBJ1-1; a possible D gene is TRBD1 (5 bases). Trimming stripped 6 bases from V and 5 bases from J, with 16 bases between. Germline values: CDR1 ENHRY, CDR2 SYGVKD. This CDR3 has 14 residues. The CDR3 nucleotides are TGTGCCATCAGGGAGGCCCTAGAGGGGACTGAAGCTTTCTTT. This encodes CAIREALEGTEAFF.

V and J are TRBV6-1 and TRBJ1-2; no firm D call. CDR1 and CDR2 (germline): MNHNS, SASEGT. Trimming removed 0 bases at V and 4 bases at J, with 6 bases between. The CDR3 runs 13 residues. CDR3 in DNA: TGTGCCAGCAGTGAAGCGGTGCGCTATGGCTACACCTTC. Protein sequence: CASSEAVRYGYTF.

J is TRBJ2-7 and V is TRBV5-1; 8 bases are shared with TRBD1. The CDR3 runs to 15 residues. V gave up 0 bases and J gave up 5 bases; unmatched junction bases: 7. The germline V gene encodes CDR1 SGHRS and CDR2 YFSETQ. The CDR3 sequence: CASSLDSRGPHEQYF. The DNA of the CDR3 is TGCGCCAGCAGCTTGGACTCCAGGGGGCCCCACGAGCAGTACTTC. The full variable domain, its missing parts supplied by reference TRBV5-1 and TRBJ2-7, is KAGVTQTPRYLIKTRGQQVTLSCSPISGHRSVSWYQQTPGQGLQFLFEYFSETQRNKGNFPGRFSGRQFSNSRSEMNVSTLELGDSALYLCASSLDSRGPHEQYFGPGTRLTVT.

The chain has TRBV28 and TRBJ1-6; D possibly corresponds to TRBD1 (5 bases). The CDR3 totals 14 residues. Germline assignment: CDR1 MDHEN and CDR2 SYDVKM. V shed 8 bases and J shed 1 base, with 9 bases lying between them. As DNA, the CDR3 is TGTGCCAGCTTAAAGGGGTCCTATAATTCACCCCTCCACTTT. Translating gives CASLKGSYNSPLHF.

This chain uses TRBV9 with TRBJ2-5, with 12 bases aligning to TRBD2. CDR1 SGDLS and CDR2 YYNGEE come from the germline V gene. V shed 3 bases and J 1 base; nucleotides not matched to a gene: 4. The CDR3 has 16 amino acids. The DNA of the CDR3 is TGTGCCAGCAGCGCGGGACTAGCGGGCTCCCAAGAGACCCAGTACTTC. This encodes CASSAGLAGSQETQYF. Based on the CDR3 plus reference TRBV9 and TRBJ2-5, the full variable domain is DSGVTQTPKHLITATGQRVTLRCSPRSGDLSVYWYQQSLDQGLQFLIQYYNGEERAKGNILERFSAQQFPDLHSELNLSSLELGDSALYFCASSAGLAGSQETQYFGPGTRLLVL.

This clone has just a few counts. The chain employs TRBV7-9 and TRBJ2-2; D is undetermined. The CDR3 has 14 residues. V gave up 6 bases and J gave up 1 base, with 9 bases separating them. CDR1 is SEHNR, CDR2 FQNEAQ, per germline (reference sequence). In nucleotides, the CDR3 is TGTGCCAGCAGTCAACACGGGAACACCGGGGAGCTGTTTTTT. Protein product: CASSQHGNTGELFF.

In its sample, this clone was seen a few times. The genes are TRBV19 and TRBJ1-2, with TRBD1 as a possible D gene (6 bases). The CDR3 totals 15 residues. From germline, CDR1 is LNHDA and CDR2 SQIVND (reference sequence). V was pared by 5 bases and J by 4 bases, with 17 bases between. CDR3 sequence reads: CASSPRTAPSYGYTF. The CDR3 DNA is TGTGCCAGTAGTCCGCGGACAGCCCCTAGCTATGGCTACACCTTC. Variable domain in full (rest from reference TRBV19 and TRBJ1-2): DGGITQSPKYLFRKEGQNVTLSCEQNLNHDAMYWYRQDPGQGLRLIYYSQIVNDFQKGDIAEGYSVSREKKESFPLTVTSAQKNPTAFYLCASSPRTAPSYGYTFGSGTRLTVV.

The gene calls are TRBV5-1 and TRBJ2-7; 7 bases are a match to TRBD2. Germline lookup yields CDR1 SGHRS and CDR2 YFSETQ. Losses at the gene ends were 0 bases for V and 2 bases for J; bases not matched to a gene: 8. The CDR3 length is 16 residues. The CDR3 here is CASSLDLKAGPYEQYF. The CDR3 DNA sequence: TGCGCCAGCAGCTTGGACCTTAAAGCGGGACCCTACGAGCAGTACTTC. The full variable domain, with the rest looked up from reference TRBV5-1 and TRBJ2-7, is KAGVTQTPRYLIKTRGQQVTLSCSPISGHRSVSWYQQTPGQGLQFLFEYFSETQRNKGNFPGRFSGRQFSNSRSEMNVSTLELGDSALYLCASSLDLKAGPYEQYFGPGTRLTVT.

This chain links TRBV4-3 with TRBJ1-2; 10 bases fit TRBD1. The CDR3 loop spans 16 amino acids. The V segment lost 2 bases and the J segment 4 bases; nucleotides outside the gene matches: 7. Germline V gene sequence: CDR1 LGHNA, CDR2 YSLEER. For the CDR3, the DNA is TGCGCCAGCAGCCAATCATGGACAGGGGGTAGCTATGGCTACACCTTC. Protein: CASSQSWTGGSYGYTF.

The gene calls are TRBV9 and TRBJ2-7; TRBD1 is a possible D gene (5 bases). Germline CDR1 and CDR2: SGDLS and YYNGEE. The CDR3 covers 15 residues. V lost 1 base to trimming and J lost 4 bases, with 15 bases between them. CDR3 nucleotide sequence: TGTGCCAGCAGCGTACAGGCAGGGCTAGGGTACGAGCAGTACTTC. Encoded protein: CASSVQAGLGYEQYF.

The rearrangement uses TRBV15 and TRBJ1-1; the match to TRBD1 covers 8 bases. The CDR3 extends over 14 amino acids. V lost 4 bases and J lost 2; bases outside the gene matches: 3. Germline CDR1 is LNHNV and CDR2 is YYDKDF (reference sequence). The CDR3 protein is CATSNGQGNTEAFF. CDR3 in DNA: TGTGCCACCAGCAATGGACAGGGCAACACTGAAGCTTTCTTT.

This chain connects TRBV30 to TRBJ2-5; 12 positions match TRBD2. Germline V lookup: CDR1 GTSNPN, CDR2 SVGIG (reference sequence). The CDR3 loop spans 17 amino acids. V gave up 0 bases and J gave up 2 bases; unmatched junction bases: 7. CDR3 nucleotide sequence: TGTGCCTGGAGTGTATGGCTAGCGGGAGGGGGACAAGAGACCCAGTACTTC. This codes for CAWSVWLAGGGQETQYF.

The rearrangement links TRBV9 to TRBJ2-7; weak D call: TRBD1 (6 bases). V was pared by 4 bases and J by 5 bases, with 13 bases between. Germline CDR1 is SGDLS and CDR2 is YYNGEE. This CDR3 spans 13 amino acids. CDR3 in amino acids: CASSTQGSHEQYF. Written as DNA, the CDR3 is TGTGCCAGCAGCACACAGGGTTCCCACGAGCAGTACTTC.

This chain links TRBV7-2 with TRBJ2-2; perhaps TRBD2 as D (6 bases). Trimming stripped 2 bases from V and 0 bases from J, with 19 bases between. Germline CDR1 is SGHTA and CDR2 is FQGNSA. The CDR3 contains 19 residues. The CDR3 DNA reads TGTGCCAGCAGCTTACACGGAGGGGACCCTGTCGCGAACACCGGGGAGCTGTTTTTT. Encoded protein: CASSLHGGDPVANTGELFF.

V usage is TRBV7-2 and J usage is TRBJ2-5, with D possibly TRBD1 on 5 matching bases. Trimming took off 5 bases at V and 5 bases at J, with 15 bases between the two ends. Looked up from germline, CDR1 is SGHTA and CDR2 is FQGNSA. This CDR3 is 14 amino acids long. The DNA of the CDR3 is TGTGCCAGCAGCCAGCAATCAGGGATGGAGACCCAGTACTTC. Amino acids: CASSQQSGMETQYF.

CDR3 nucleotide sequence: TGTGCCAGTAGTACGAACAGGGATGTAGCGGGCTACACCTTC. This gives the protein CASSTNRDVAGYTF. This chain uses TRBV19 with TRBJ1-2, with a tentative D call TRBD1 (6 bases). V lost 4 bases and J lost 8, with 17 bases in between. Germline values: CDR1 LNHDA, CDR2 SQIVND (reference sequence). The CDR3 runs 14 residues.

This sequence joins TRBV5-1 and TRBJ2-3, with D possibly TRBD2 on 6 matching bases. Trimming removed 0 bases at V and 5 bases at J, with 16 bases between. Germline loops: CDR1 SGHRS, CDR2 YFSETQ. This CDR3 is built from 16 residues. CDR3 sequence: CASSLGARDSVDTQYF. The CDR3 region has the DNA TGCGCCAGCAGCTTGGGGGCCCGGGACTCCGTAGATACGCAGTATTTT.

The J gene is TRBJ2-7, the V gene TRBV4-1; a possible D gene is TRBD2 (6 bases). Trimming cost V 4 bases and J 1 base, with 8 bases left between them. Germline V gene data show CDR1 as MGHRA and CDR2 as YSYEKL. The CDR3 consists of 13 residues. CDR3 region: CASSPGSSYEQYF. In DNA form, the CDR3 reads TGCGCCAGCAGCCCCGGGAGTTCCTACGAGCAGTACTTC.

J is TRBJ2-7 and V is TRBV7-2, with 9 bases fitting TRBD2. V lost 2 bases to trimming and J lost 5 bases; unmatched junction nucleotides: 4. This CDR3 region has 14 residues. Looked up from germline, CDR1 is SGHTA and CDR2 is FQGNSA. The CDR3, as DNA: TGTGCCAGCAGCTTAATAGCGGGAGCCCACGAGCAGTACTTC. This sequence encodes CASSLIAGAHEQYF.

The J gene is TRBJ1-1, the V gene TRBV27, with D unclear. The CDR3 length is 13 residues. Germline loops: CDR1 MNHEY, CDR2 SMNVEV (reference sequence). Trimming took 4 bases from V and 4 from J, leaving 10 bases between them. The CDR3 spells CASSSPPRTEAFF. CDR3 bases: TGTGCCAGCAGTTCCCCCCCGCGCACTGAAGCTTTCTTT.

The V and J genes are TRBV6-6 and TRBJ1-6; D is perhaps TRBD1 (5 bases). This CDR3 is 14 amino acids long. Trimming stripped 4 bases from V and 7 bases from J, with 11 bases between. Germline CDR1 and CDR2: MNHNY and SVGAGI (reference sequence). CDR3 region: CASSFGQGNSPLHF. Written as DNA, the CDR3 is TGTGCCAGCAGTTTCGGTCAGGGCAATTCACCCCTCCACTTT.

The chain recombines TRBV7-9 with TRBJ1-3, with 7 bases fitting TRBD1. The germline V gene encodes CDR1 SEHNR and CDR2 FQNEAQ (reference sequence). V dropped 6 bases and J dropped 3; count of bases not matched to a gene: 11. The CDR3 sequence is 16 residues long. The CDR3 DNA is TGTGCCAGCAGTCAACGCAGCCGGGACAGTGGAAACACCATATATTTT. Protein: CASSQRSRDSGNTIYF.

The chain carries TRBV18 and TRBJ1-5; D is perhaps TRBD1 (5 bases). V was trimmed by 6 bases and J by 10 bases, leaving 16 bases between them. CDR1 and CDR2 (germline): KGHSH, LQKENI. The CDR3 has 13 amino acids. The CDR3: CASSEGTLRPQHF. Here the CDR3 DNA reads TGTGCCAGCTCTGAAGGGACGCTCCGACCCCAGCATTTT.

The V and J genes are TRBV5-1 and TRBJ1-5, with 8 bases lining up with TRBD1. Germline CDR1 is SGHRS and CDR2 is YFSETQ. The CDR3 is 14 amino acids. The ends lost 4 bases at V and 3 bases at J; junction bases unmatched: 3. Written as DNA, the CDR3 is TGCGCCAGCAGCCCGACAGGGGACAATCAGCCCCAGCATTTT. Translation gives CASSPTGDNQPQHF.

The chain carries TRBV7-8 and TRBJ2-5; no clear D. V lost 1 base, J lost 3 bases, and 12 bases lay in between. The germline CDR1 and CDR2 sequences are SGHVS and FQNEAQ. The CDR3 runs 15 residues. This chain's CDR3 is CASSLVVVYKETQYF. The CDR3 DNA reads as TGTGCCAGCAGCTTAGTAGTCGTTTACAAAGAGACCCAGTACTTC.

This clone appeared once. This rearrangement joins TRBV10-1 to TRBJ2-2, with 7 positions matching TRBD2. There are 13 residues in the CDR3. The V gene's germline CDR1 is WNHNN and CDR2 SYGVQD (reference sequence). V gave up 9 bases and J gave up 5 bases; unmatched junction bases: 6. The CDR3 spells CASQRGLTGELFF. The DNA of the CDR3 is TGCGCCAGTCAGCGGGGATTAACCGGGGAGCTGTTTTTT.